The entry that follows covers one TCR beta chain sequence. This sample is drawn from a study of blood T cell repertoires in COVID-19. Overall study: T cells, B-cell-depleted T cells, or PBMCs supplied cDNA or gDNA.

This CDR3 has 16 amino acids. Trimming left V 8 bases short and J 1 base short, with 18 bases between. Germline V CDR1 and CDR2: MNHEY, SMNVEV (reference sequence). Measured with immunoSEQ multiplex PCR; TCRdb has only the in-frame clones, and not every one. This table has approximately 330,000 clones, 90% appearing once. Sequencing was performed on peripheral blood. The V call is TRBV27, the J call TRBJ1-5; possible D gene TRBD1, 5 bases. This TCR was recovered from a middle-aged woman with COVID-19, enrolled during active disease. DNA of the CDR3: TGTGCCAGCTCCTCTCGAGGACAAGGAAGCAATCAGCCCCAGCATTTT. It yields the protein CASSSRGQGSNQPQHF.